The 26 T cell receptor beta chains below all came from one sample that was sequenced in a study of blood T cell repertoires in COVID-19. The method was immunoSEQ multiplex PCR; TCRdb's version includes in-frame clones alone and lacks a portion of them. The sample includes about 47,000 clones, 75% to 85% of them seen just once. Sequenced input: peripheral blood. These receptors originate from a human donor with acute or convalescent COVID-19. The donor label of this sample is uncertain.

The chain carries TRBV30 and TRBJ1-6, with a tentative D call TRBD1 (6 bases). Germline V gene sequence: CDR1 GTSNPN, CDR2 SVGIG (reference sequence). The germline V and J ends were trimmed by 0 bases and 16 bases, with 10 bases remaining between them. The CDR3 has 11 residues. The CDR3 nucleotides are TGTGCCTGGAGTGTAGGACAGATACTCCACTTT. It specifies CAWSVGQILHF.

The table lists this clone with a few counts. This chain connects TRBV10-3 to TRBJ1-5; tentatively, D is TRBD1 (6 bases). The CDR3 consists of 13 residues. V lost 11 bases, J lost 1 base, and 12 bases lay in between. Germline assignment: CDR1 ENHRY and CDR2 SYGVKD. CDR3 region: CAAQGSSNQPQHF. The CDR3 bases are TGTGCCGCACAGGGATCCAGCAATCAGCCCCAGCATTTT.

This clone was detected a few times. The J gene is TRBJ1-1, the V gene TRBV7-3, with TRBD1 matching over 7 bases. This CDR3 comprises 13 residues. Per germline, CDR1 SGHTA and CDR2 FQGTGA. Trimming took 1 base from V and 7 from J; bases not matched to a gene: 3. CDR3 sequence reads: CASSLSRGDEAFF. In DNA, the CDR3 is TGTGCCAGCAGCTTAAGCAGGGGGGATGAAGCTTTCTTT.

The CDR3 DNA follows: TGCGCCAGCACCTGGAGGGCTAGCGGGACGGAAGAGACCCAGTACTTC. Its translation is CASTWRASGTEETQYF. The gene calls are TRBV5-1 and TRBJ2-5; 9 bases match TRBD2. The CDR3 consists of 16 residues. Germline loops: CDR1 SGHRS, CDR2 YFSETQ. J lost 3 bases, V lost 6 bases, and 12 bases had no gene match.

The chain couples TRBV4-1 to TRBJ1-1, with D maybe TRBD1 (5 bases). The CDR3 consists of 15 residues. Germline-derived CDR1 and CDR2 are MGHRA and YSYEKL. Trimming shortened V by 3 bases and J by 5 bases, and 16 bases separated the two germline ends. In nucleotides, the CDR3 is TGCGCCAGCAGCCAGGGGCGTGGTTTTCGGACTGAAGCTTTCTTT. Protein sequence: CASSQGRGFRTEAFF.

This clone was counted once. The CDR3 bases are TGTGCCAGCATCGGGCGAGCGGGCTCCTACGAGCAGTACTTC. It codes for CASIGRAGSYEQYF. This chain joins TRBV6-5 and TRBJ2-7; D is possibly TRBD2 (6 bases). The germline V gene has CDR1 MNHEY and CDR2 SVGAGI. The CDR3 spans 14 residues. V lost 7 bases to trimming and J lost 0 bases, with 13 bases between them.

The rearrangement joins TRBV30 to TRBJ2-7, with 9 bases matching TRBD2. Germline-derived CDR1 and CDR2 are GTSNPN and SVGIG (reference sequence). This CDR3 region has 15 residues. J was trimmed by 0 bases and V by 8 bases; bases with no gene match: 11. The CDR3, as DNA: TGTGCCCGGACCCCCACTAGCGGGCCCTCCTACGAGCAGTACTTC. It encodes CARTPTSGPSYEQYF. The whole variable domain, remainder taken from reference TRBV30 and TRBJ2-7, is SQTIHQWPATLVQPVGSPLSLECTVEGTSNPNLYWYRQAAGRGLQLLFYSVGIGQISSEVPQNLSASRPQDRQFILSSKKLLLSDSGFYLCARTPTSGPSYEQYFGPGTRLTVT.

The chain uses TRBV6-6 and TRBJ1-2; 7 bases agree with TRBD1. CDR1 MNHNY and CDR2 SVGAGI come from the germline V gene (reference sequence). Trimming at V came to 4 bases and at J to 0 bases, leaving 5 bases not matched to a gene. This CDR3 has 15 residues. The CDR3 spells CASSSRTGPNYGYTF. The CDR3 region has the DNA TGTGCCAGCAGTTCCAGGACAGGCCCTAACTATGGCTACACCTTC.

The rearrangement joins TRBV5-1 to TRBJ1-2; 10 nucleotides agree with TRBD1. Trimming cost V 4 bases and J 8 bases; bases outside gene matches: 11. This CDR3 region has 15 residues. Germline V CDR1 and CDR2: SGHRS, YFSETQ. The CDR3 DNA reads TGCGCCAGCAGCCAAGACAGGGGGCGCGAAGTAGGCTACACCTTC. This translates into CASSQDRGREVGYTF.

The count of this clone is one. The gene calls are TRBV4-3 and TRBJ2-3; weak D call: TRBD2 (5 bases). The CDR3 covers 15 residues. V was trimmed by 0 bases and J by 7 bases, leaving 14 bases between them. Germline-derived CDR1 and CDR2 are LGHNA and YSLEER. CDR3: CASSQDEGPSYTQYF. In nucleotides, the CDR3 is TGCGCCAGCAGCCAAGATGAGGGTCCCTCTTATACGCAGTATTTT.

V is TRBV10-1 and J is TRBJ2-5, with 7 bases aligning to TRBD1. Trimming removed 5 bases from V and 3 bases from J; junction bases left unmatched: 12. There are 16 residues in the CDR3. Germline V gives CDR1 WNHNN, CDR2 SYGVQD (reference sequence). The CDR3, as DNA: TGCGCCAGCAGTAATGGGCAGGGGGTGCTGGAAGAGACCCAGTACTTC. Protein product: CASSNGQGVLEETQYF.

J is TRBJ2-3 and V is TRBV7-3, with 11 bases matching TRBD2. Germline assignment: CDR1 SGHTA and CDR2 FQGTGA. The CDR3 loop spans 16 amino acids. V lost 9 bases, J lost 0 bases, and 8 bases stayed unmatched. The DNA of the CDR3 is TGTGCCAGGGCGGGACTAGCGGACTCTAGCACAGATACGCAGTATTTT. This sequence encodes CARAGLADSSTDTQYF. Filled out from reference TRBV7-3 and TRBJ2-3, the complete variable domain reads GAGVSQTPSNKVTEKGKYVELRCDPISGHTALYWYRQSLGQGPEFLIYFQGTGAADDSGLPNDRFFAVRPEGSVSTLKIQRTERGDSAVYLCARAGLADSSTDTQYFGPGTRLTVL.

The CDR3 loop reads CASSLAGDEQFF. The CDR3 nucleotides read TGTGCCAGCAGTTTAGCGGGGGATGAGCAGTTCTTC. This chain links TRBV27 with TRBJ2-1, with 7 nucleotides matching TRBD2. The CDR3 loop spans 12 amino acids. V shed 2 bases, J shed 8 bases, and the junction held 0 bases outside the gene matches. Germline CDR1 MNHEY, CDR2 SMNVEV (reference sequence).

The table lists this clone with a few counts. The V call is TRBV5-1, the J call TRBJ2-2, with 10 bases identical to TRBD1. The CDR3 covers 14 residues. Looked up from germline, CDR1 is SGHRS and CDR2 is YFSETQ. The V and J ends lost 4 bases and 5 bases, in that order; junction bases with no gene match: 2. The CDR3, as DNA: TGCGCCAGCAGCCGGGACAGGGGTACCGGGGAGCTGTTTTTT. Encoded protein: CASSRDRGTGELFF.

This clone has just a few counts. The rearrangement joins TRBV5-1 to TRBJ1-2; TRBD1 is a possible D gene (5 bases). V was shortened by 3 bases and J by 4 bases, with 16 bases between the two germline ends. Looked up from germline, CDR1 is SGHRS and CDR2 is YFSETQ. CDR3 length: 15 amino acids. As DNA, the CDR3 is TGCGCCAGCAGCTGGGGGGTCCAGGGATCCTATGGCTACACCTTC. Translating it yields CASSWGVQGSYGYTF.

V and J are TRBV6-2 or TRBV6-3 and TRBJ1-5; D gene uncertain. V was shortened by 4 bases and J by 7 bases, with 14 bases between the two germline ends. The CDR3 runs to 14 residues. Germline V gene data show CDR1 as MNHEY and CDR2 as SVGEGT. CDR3 sequence reads: CASSFSGVGQPQHF. The CDR3 bases are TGTGCCAGCAGTTTCTCCGGGGTAGGACAGCCCCAGCATTTT.

The chain couples TRBV24-1 to TRBJ2-7; 7 nucleotides line up with TRBD1. The CDR3 length is 16 residues. V was clipped by 1 base and J by 2 bases; unmatched bases: 7. Germline V lookup: CDR1 KGHDR, CDR2 SFDVKD. DNA of the CDR3: TGTGCCACCAGTGATTTAGCGAGGACAGGAACCTACGAGCAGTACTTC. Its translation is CATSDLARTGTYEQYF.

The gene calls are TRBV9 and TRBJ2-1; D is ambiguous. The CDR3 runs to 14 residues. V was shortened by 0 bases and J by 3 bases, with 7 bases between the two germline ends. Per the germline V gene, CDR1 is SGDLS and CDR2 is YYNGEE. The CDR3 region is CASSVAPIYNEQFF. The CDR3 region has the DNA TGTGCCAGCAGCGTAGCACCTATCTACAATGAGCAGTTCTTC.

The V and J genes are TRBV5-1 and TRBJ2-3; 7 bases line up with TRBD2. This CDR3 is built from 15 residues. CDR1 and CDR2 from the germline V gene are SGHRS and YFSETQ. V lost 5 bases to trimming and J lost 5 bases; unmatched junction nucleotides: 11. CDR3 loop: CASRYGTNLGDTQYF. CDR3 DNA: TGCGCCAGCAGGTACGGGACTAACCTGGGAGATACGCAGTATTTT.

The gene calls are TRBV10-3 and TRBJ1-3; D is undetermined. V lost 3 bases and J 2 bases, leaving 8 bases between the germline ends. CDR3 length: 14 residues. Germline CDR1 is ENHRY and CDR2 is SYGVKD. CDR3 nucleotides: TGTGCCATCAGTGATCCCGGGGCTGGAAACACCATATATTTT. Encoded protein: CAISDPGAGNTIYF.

The V and J genes are TRBV28 and TRBJ1-2; the D gene is possibly TRBD1 (6 bases). This CDR3 region has 14 residues. V was pared by 2 bases and J by 8 bases, with 15 bases between. CDR1 and CDR2 (germline): MDHEN, SYDVKM. The CDR3 DNA reads as TGTGCCAGCAGTTTAGGGGCGACAGGTCAGGGCTACACCTTC. This sequence encodes CASSLGATGQGYTF.

The gene calls are TRBV11-3 and TRBJ1-1, with D perhaps matching TRBD1 (6 bases). The CDR3 has 18 amino acids. V lost 4 bases, J lost 0 bases, and 21 bases lay in between. The germline CDR1 and CDR2 sequences are SGHNT and YENEEA. The DNA for the CDR3 is TGTGCCAGCAGCTACCACTTAGGGGGACGAGTAATGAACACTGAAGCTTTCTTT. This sequence encodes CASSYHLGGRVMNTEAFF.

The rearrangement links TRBV11-2 to TRBJ2-3; TRBD2 matches 9 bases. CDR1 and CDR2 (germline): SGHAT, FQNNGV. This CDR3 contains 16 residues. The trim removed 1 base at V and 4 bases at J, leaving 6 bases unmatched. CDR3 sequence (DNA): TGTGCCAGCAGCTTAGCGGCGGGAGGGCCCTCAGATACGCAGTATTTT. Residues: CASSLAAGGPSDTQYF.

The gene calls are TRBV6-5 and TRBJ2-7; D is undetermined. CDR1 is MNHEY, CDR2 SVGAGI, per germline. The CDR3 totals 15 residues. V lost 4 bases and J 0 bases, leaving 13 bases between the germline ends. CDR3 bases: TGTGCCAGCAGTTCCACCTTGAGGAGCTCCTACGAGCAGTACTTC. Amino acid sequence: CASSSTLRSSYEQYF.

A few counts support this clone. The rearrangement joins TRBV6-2 or TRBV6-3 to TRBJ2-7; 9 nucleotides match TRBD2. Germline lookup yields CDR1 MNHEY and CDR2 SVGEGT. Trimming took 6 bases from V and 0 from J; bases not matched to a gene: 12. The CDR3 has 17 amino acids. As DNA, the CDR3 is TGTGCCAGCAGCCGATCAGGGCTAGCGGGATTCTCCTACGAGCAGTACTTC. As protein: CASSRSGLAGFSYEQYF.

This clone was detected once. The chain recombines TRBV6-2 or TRBV6-3 with TRBJ2-3; no clear D. There are 16 residues in the CDR3. Germline CDR1 MNHEY, CDR2 SVGEGT. V lost 5 bases and J lost 0, with 15 bases in between. The CDR3 DNA reads TGTGCCAGCAGTATCAGAGTTCCTAGAAGCACAGATACGCAGTATTTT. Translated, it gives CASSIRVPRSTDTQYF.